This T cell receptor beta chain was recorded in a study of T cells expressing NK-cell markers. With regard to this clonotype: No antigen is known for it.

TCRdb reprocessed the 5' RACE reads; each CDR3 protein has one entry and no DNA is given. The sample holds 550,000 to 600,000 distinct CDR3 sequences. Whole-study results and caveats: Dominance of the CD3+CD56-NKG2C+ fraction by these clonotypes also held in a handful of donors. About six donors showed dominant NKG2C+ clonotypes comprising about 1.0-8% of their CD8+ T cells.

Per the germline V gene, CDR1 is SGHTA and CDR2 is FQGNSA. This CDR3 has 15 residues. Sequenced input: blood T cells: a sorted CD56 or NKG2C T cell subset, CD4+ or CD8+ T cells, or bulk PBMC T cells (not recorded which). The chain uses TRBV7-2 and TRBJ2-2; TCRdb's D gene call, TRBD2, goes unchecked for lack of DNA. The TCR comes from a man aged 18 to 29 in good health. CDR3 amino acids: CASSSIATNTGELFF.